The rows below give T cell receptor beta chains drawn from one sample of a study of a mutant IDH1 vaccine in newly diagnosed glioma. This table comes from immunoSEQ multiplex PCR, and its TCRdb copy is limited to in-frame clones, with some not included. The data contain roughly 43,000 clones, approximately 82% of them seen just once; the ten biggest clones take up under 20%. Their recognized antigens are unknown. The sequences come from PBMCs, collected from a glioma patient whose treatment included an IDH1 peptide vaccine. The receptors come from a man between 18 and 35 years old with glioma. Some clones in this sample may be carry-over from other donors' samples. Both conserved end residues are part of each CDR3. The D gene is left open where the match is weak. Clone size is not always given. Where it is, it says once, few, many or a class for expanded clones.

D,J,size,length,V,CDR3,DNA
TRBD1,TRBJ1-1,.,15,TRBV19,CASQTHRGRGTEAFF,TGTGCCAGTCAGACCCACAGGGGGCGGGGGACTGAAGCTTTCTTT
TRBD2,TRBJ2-5,.,14,TRBV7-9,CASSPSGGAKTQYF,TGTGCCAGCAGCCCGAGCGGGGGGGCAAAGACCCAGTACTTC
TRBD1,TRBJ1-5,.,17,TRBV19,CASRAKTGTGGFQPQHF,TGTGCCTCTCGGGCAAAAACCGGGACAGGGGGTTTCCAGCCCCAGCATTTT
.,TRBJ1-2,few,14,TRBV2,CASSGGRQDYGYTF,TGTGCCAGCAGTGGTGGCAGACAAGACTATGGCTACACCTTC
TRBD1,TRBJ1-3,.,15,TRBV6-1,CASTTGGTSGNTIYF,TGTGCTTCAACAACAGGGGGAACTTCTGGAAACACCATATATTTT
TRBD1,TRBJ2-7,.,16,TRBV5-4,CASSLGTGDLAYEQYF,TGTGCCAGCAGCCTAGGGACAGGAGATTTGGCCTACGAGCAGTACTTC
.,TRBJ1-4,once,18,TRBV5-4,CASSLAAGVGREEEKLFF,TGTGCCAGCAGCTTGGCCGCAGGGGTCGGACGGGAAGAGGAAAAACTGTTTTTT
.,TRBJ2-4,.,17,TRBV4-1,CASSQDQVGTAKNIQYF,TGCGCCAGCAGCCAAGACCAAGTTGGGACAGCCAAAAACATTCAGTACTTC
.,TRBJ2-1,.,11,TRBV13,CASGNYNEQFF,TGTGCCAGCGGGAATTACAATGAGCAGTTCTTC
.,TRBJ1-1,.,10,TRBV29-1,CSVQNTEAFF,TGCAGCGTTCAAAACACTGAAGCTTTCTTT
.,TRBJ1-1,once,12,TRBV7-9,CASSFGDTEAFF,TGTGCCAGCAGCTTCGGGGACACTGAAGCTTTCTTT
.,TRBJ1-5,.,13,TRBV5-1,CASSPGPDQPQHF,TGCGCCAGCAGCCCCGGGCCCGATCAGCCCCAGCATTTT
.,TRBJ2-7,.,14,TRBV27,CASSTRTADYEQYF,TGTGCCAGCAGTACCCGGACAGCCGACTACGAGCAGTACTTC
.,TRBJ1-5,.,15,TRBV7-2,CASSPRGSPNQPQHF,TGTGCCAGCAGCCCTAGAGGCAGCCCTAATCAGCCCCAGCATTTT
.,TRBJ1-2,.,12,TRBV5-4,CASSYPGAGYTF,TGTGCCAGCAGCTACCCGGGAGCTGGCTACACCTTC
.,TRBJ2-5,once,13,TRBV7-9,CASSLGGSETQYF,TGTGCCAGCAGCTTAGGGGGGAGTGAGACCCAGTACTTC
.,TRBJ1-3,.,13,TRBV29-1,CSVGISSGNTIYF,TGCAGCGTTGGGATCAGCTCTGGAAACACCATATATTTT
TRBD1,TRBJ1-2,.,14,TRBV27,CASSFTGTGQGYTF,TGTGCCAGCAGTTTTACCGGGACAGGGCAAGGCTACACCTTC
.,TRBJ1-2,once,14,TRBV5-1,CASRTTGTEYGYTF,TGCGCCAGCAGAACCACCGGGACCGAATATGGCTACACCTTC
.,TRBJ2-2,.,12,TRBV4-3,CASSQLTGELFF,TGCGCCAGCAGCCAGCTCACCGGGGAGCTGTTTTTT
.,TRBJ1-2,.,15,TRBV7-2,CASESTPRQGGGYTF,TGTGCCAGCGAATCGACGCCTCGGCAGGGCGGTGGCTACACCTTC
TRBD1,TRBJ1-4,.,15,TRBV10-3,CAISGYRGKGEKLFF,TGTGCCATCAGTGGTTACAGGGGAAAAGGTGAAAAACTGTTTTTT
.,TRBJ1-5,.,13,TRBV6-1,CASSEVSNQPQHF,TGTGCCAGCAGTGAAGTCAGTAATCAGCCCCAGCATTTT
.,TRBJ2-5,.,15,TRBV25-1,CASSEFGLQDRTQYF,TGTGCCAGCAGTGAATTCGGGTTACAGGATAGAACCCAGTACTTC
.,TRBJ1-2,.,15,TRBV4-3,CASSQDGQGADGYTF,TGCGCCAGCAGCCAAGATGGCCAGGGAGCGGATGGCTACACCTTC
.,TRBJ1-2,.,15,TRBV4-1,CASSQAWGRGTGYTF,TGCGCCAGCAGCCAGGCCTGGGGGCGGGGCACCGGCTACACCTTC
TRBD1,TRBJ1-1,.,14,TRBV5-1,CASSLGEQGSEAFF,TGCGCCAGCAGCTTGGGGGAACAGGGGTCAGAAGCTTTCTTT
.,TRBJ2-3,.,14,TRBV6-5,CASTHGGYTDTQYF,TGTGCCAGCACCCACGGAGGCTATACAGATACGCAGTATTTT
.,TRBJ1-5,.,14,TRBV18,CASSLTGGDQPQHF,TGTGCCAGCTCACTTACAGGAGGGGACCAGCCCCAGCATTTT
TRBD1,TRBJ1-6,.,15,TRBV9,CASSTLGTGNSPLHF,TGTGCCAGCAGCACCCTGGGGACAGGGAATTCACCCCTCCACTTT
.,TRBJ2-1,.,11,TRBV2,CASSTYNEQFF,TGTGCCAGCAGTACCTACAATGAGCAGTTCTTC
TRBD1,TRBJ1-4,.,15,TRBV6-1,CASSAGTGGNEKLFF,TGTGCCAGCAGTGCCGGGACAGGGGGGAATGAAAAACTGTTTTTT
TRBD1,TRBJ1-5,.,16,TRBV25-1,CASSDSSGTGYQPQHF,TGTGCCAGCAGTGATTCCTCCGGGACAGGGTATCAGCCCCAGCATTTT
.,TRBJ1-1,.,14,TRBV6-5,CASSYSRANTEAFF,TGTGCCAGCAGTTACTCACGGGCTAACACTGAAGCTTTCTTT
.,TRBJ1-2,.,15,TRBV6-6,CASSPAATEIYGYTF,TGTGCCAGCAGCCCGGCAGCGACAGAGATCTATGGCTACACCTTC
.,TRBJ2-6,.,14,TRBV28,CASSPFPGANVLTF,TGTGCCAGCAGTCCATTCCCTGGGGCCAACGTCCTGACTTTC
.,TRBJ2-7,.,13,TRBV27,CATRGAGGNEQYF,TGTGCCACTCGGGGGGCAGGGGGAAACGAGCAGTACTTC
TRBD1,TRBJ1-2,once,15,TRBV28,CASKPWSPDRVGYTF,TGTGCCAGCAAACCCTGGAGTCCGGACAGGGTTGGCTACACCTTC
TRBD2,TRBJ2-7,.,14,TRBV4-2,CASSPGTSGSEQYF,TGTGCCAGCTCACCCGGGACTAGCGGGAGCGAGCAGTACTTC